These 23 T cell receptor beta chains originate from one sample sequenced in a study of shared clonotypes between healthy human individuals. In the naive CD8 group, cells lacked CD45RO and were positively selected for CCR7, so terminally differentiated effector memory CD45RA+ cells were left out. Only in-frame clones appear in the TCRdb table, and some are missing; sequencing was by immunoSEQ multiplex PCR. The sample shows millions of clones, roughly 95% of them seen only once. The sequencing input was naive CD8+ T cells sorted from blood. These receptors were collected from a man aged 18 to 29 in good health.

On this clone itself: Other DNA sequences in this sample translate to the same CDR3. The CDR3 DNA reads TGTGCCTGGAGTTTCGGACAGGGATCCTACGAGCAGTACTTC. It yields the protein CAWSFGQGSYEQYF. The chain recombines TRBV30 with TRBJ2-7, with 8 nucleotides matching TRBD1. CDR3 length: 14 amino acids. J gave up 1 base and V 2 bases, and 4 bases lay outside the gene matches. The germline V gene has CDR1 GTSNPN and CDR2 SVGIG (reference sequence). The whole variable domain, remainder taken from reference TRBV30 and TRBJ2-7, is SQTIHQWPATLVQPVGSPLSLECTVEGTSNPNLYWYRQAAGRGLQLLFYSVGIGQISSEVPQNLSASRPQDRQFILSSKKLLLSDSGFYLCAWSFGQGSYEQYFGPGTRLTVT.

The CDR3 region has the DNA TGTGCCAGCCGGGACAGCTACTACGAGCAGTACTTC. Translating it yields CASRDSYYEQYF. V and J are TRBV28 and TRBJ2-7; TRBD1 agrees at 7 bases. Germline CDR1 reads MDHEN; CDR2 reads SYDVKM. V gave up 8 bases and J gave up 3 bases; unmatched junction bases: 4. CDR3 length equals 12 residues.

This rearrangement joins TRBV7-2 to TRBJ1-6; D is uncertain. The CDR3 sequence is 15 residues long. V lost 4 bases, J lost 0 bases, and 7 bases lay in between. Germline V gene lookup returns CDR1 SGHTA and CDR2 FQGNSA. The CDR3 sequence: CASSSEGSYNSPLHF. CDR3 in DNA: TGTGCCAGCAGCTCCGAAGGCTCCTATAATTCACCCCTCCACTTT.

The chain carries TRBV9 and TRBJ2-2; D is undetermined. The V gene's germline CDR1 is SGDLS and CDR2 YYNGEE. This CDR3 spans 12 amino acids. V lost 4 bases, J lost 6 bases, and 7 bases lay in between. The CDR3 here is CASSLVAGELFF. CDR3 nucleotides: TGTGCCAGCAGCCTAGTAGCCGGGGAGCTGTTTTTT.

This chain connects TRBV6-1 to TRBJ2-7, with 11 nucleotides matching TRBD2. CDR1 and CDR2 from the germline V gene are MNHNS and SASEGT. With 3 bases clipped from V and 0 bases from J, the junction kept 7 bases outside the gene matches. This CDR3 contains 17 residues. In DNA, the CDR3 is TGTGCCAGCAGTGACCTAGCGGGGGGACCGAGCTCCTACGAGCAGTACTTC. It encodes CASSDLAGGPSSYEQYF.

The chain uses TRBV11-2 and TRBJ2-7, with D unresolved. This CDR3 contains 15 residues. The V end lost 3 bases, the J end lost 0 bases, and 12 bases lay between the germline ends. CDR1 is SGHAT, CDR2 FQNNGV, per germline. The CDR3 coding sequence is TGTGCCAGCAGCTTTGGGCAGGTGATCTCCTACGAGCAGTACTTC. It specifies CASSFGQVISYEQYF.

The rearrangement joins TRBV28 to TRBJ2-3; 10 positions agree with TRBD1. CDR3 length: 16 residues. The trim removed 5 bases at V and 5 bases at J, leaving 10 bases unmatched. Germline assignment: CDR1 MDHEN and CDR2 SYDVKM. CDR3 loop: CASSPPGTGDLDTQYF. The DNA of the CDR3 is TGTGCCAGCAGTCCCCCAGGGACAGGGGACCTAGATACGCAGTATTTT.

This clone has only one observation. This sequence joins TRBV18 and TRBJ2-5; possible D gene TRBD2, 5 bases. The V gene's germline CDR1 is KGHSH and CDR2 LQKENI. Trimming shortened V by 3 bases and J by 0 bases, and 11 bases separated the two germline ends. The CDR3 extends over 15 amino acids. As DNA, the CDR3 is TGTGCCAGCTCACCCGTGCACGGGGACCAAGAGACCCAGTACTTC. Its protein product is CASSPVHGDQETQYF.

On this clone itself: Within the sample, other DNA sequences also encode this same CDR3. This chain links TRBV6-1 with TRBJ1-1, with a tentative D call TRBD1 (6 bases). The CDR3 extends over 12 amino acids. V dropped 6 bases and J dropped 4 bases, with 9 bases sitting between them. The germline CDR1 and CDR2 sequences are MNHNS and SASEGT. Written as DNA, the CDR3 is TGTGCCAGCAGGAGGGGGGGCACTGAAGCTTTCTTT. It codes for CASRRGGTEAFF.

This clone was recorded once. In DNA, the CDR3 is TGTGCCAGCAGCTTGACGAACTATGGCTACACCTTC. Translation gives CASSLTNYGYTF. V is TRBV5-4 and J is TRBJ1-2; D gene unclear. The CDR3 is made up of 12 amino acids. V gave up 1 base and J gave up 2 bases, with 3 bases separating them. Germline CDR1 reads SGHNT; CDR2 reads YYREEE (reference sequence).

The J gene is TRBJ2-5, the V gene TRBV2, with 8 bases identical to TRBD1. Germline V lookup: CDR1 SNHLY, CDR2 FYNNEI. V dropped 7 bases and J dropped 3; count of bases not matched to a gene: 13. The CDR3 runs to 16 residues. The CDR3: CASKHTMDRAKETQYF. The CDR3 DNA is TGTGCCAGCAAGCATACGATGGACAGGGCGAAAGAGACCCAGTACTTC.

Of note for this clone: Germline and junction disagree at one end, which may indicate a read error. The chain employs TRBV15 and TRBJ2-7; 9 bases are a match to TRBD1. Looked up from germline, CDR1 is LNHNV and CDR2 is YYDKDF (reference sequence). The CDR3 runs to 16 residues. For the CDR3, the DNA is TGTGCCACCAGGGGAAACAGGGGGCGAGACTCCCACGAGCAGTACTTC. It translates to CATRGNRGRDSHEQYF.

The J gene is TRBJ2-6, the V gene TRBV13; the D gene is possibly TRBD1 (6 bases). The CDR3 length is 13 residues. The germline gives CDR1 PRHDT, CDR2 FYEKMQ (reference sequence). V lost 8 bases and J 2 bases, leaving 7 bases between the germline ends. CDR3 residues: CASGGAGANVLTF. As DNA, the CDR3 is TGTGCCAGCGGGGGCGCTGGGGCCAACGTCCTGACTTTC.

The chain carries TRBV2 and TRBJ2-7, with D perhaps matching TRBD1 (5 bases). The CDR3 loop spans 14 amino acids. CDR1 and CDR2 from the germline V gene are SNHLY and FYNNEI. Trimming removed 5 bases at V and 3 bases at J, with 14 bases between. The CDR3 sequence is CASSSWGPLYEQYF. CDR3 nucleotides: TGTGCCAGCAGTAGCTGGGGCCCTCTCTACGAGCAGTACTTC.

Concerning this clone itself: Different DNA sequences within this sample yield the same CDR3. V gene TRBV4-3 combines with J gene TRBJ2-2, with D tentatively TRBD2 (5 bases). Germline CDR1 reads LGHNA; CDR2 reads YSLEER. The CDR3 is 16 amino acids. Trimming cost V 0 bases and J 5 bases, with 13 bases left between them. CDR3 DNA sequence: TGCGCCAGCAGCCAAGAACTGGCAGGAGGAACCGGGGAGCTGTTTTTT. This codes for CASSQELAGGTGELFF.

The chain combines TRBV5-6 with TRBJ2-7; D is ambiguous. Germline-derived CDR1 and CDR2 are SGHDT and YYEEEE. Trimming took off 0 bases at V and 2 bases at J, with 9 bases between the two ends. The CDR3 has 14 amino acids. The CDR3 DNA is TGTGCCAGCAGCTTGGTCACAGCGCCCTACGAGCAGTACTTC. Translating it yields CASSLVTAPYEQYF.

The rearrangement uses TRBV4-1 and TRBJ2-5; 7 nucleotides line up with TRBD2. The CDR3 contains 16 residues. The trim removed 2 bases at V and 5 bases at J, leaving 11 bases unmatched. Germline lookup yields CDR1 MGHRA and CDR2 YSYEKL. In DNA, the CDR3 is TGCGCCAGCAGCCAAAGATATAGGGACTACCGGGAGACCCAGTACTTC. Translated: CASSQRYRDYRETQYF.

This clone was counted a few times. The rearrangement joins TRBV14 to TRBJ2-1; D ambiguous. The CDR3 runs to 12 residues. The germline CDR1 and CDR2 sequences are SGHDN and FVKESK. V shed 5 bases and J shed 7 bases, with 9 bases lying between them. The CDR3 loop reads CASSLVGNEQFF. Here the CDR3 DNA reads TGTGCCAGCAGCTTGGTAGGGAATGAGCAGTTCTTC.

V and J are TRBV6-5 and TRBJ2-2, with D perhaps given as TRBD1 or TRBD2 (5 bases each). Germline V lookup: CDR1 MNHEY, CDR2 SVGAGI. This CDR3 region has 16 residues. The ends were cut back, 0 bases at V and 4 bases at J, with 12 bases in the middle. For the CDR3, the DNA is TGTGCCAGCAGTTACTCAGGGGAGTGGTTCACCGGGGAGCTGTTTTTT. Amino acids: CASSYSGEWFTGELFF.

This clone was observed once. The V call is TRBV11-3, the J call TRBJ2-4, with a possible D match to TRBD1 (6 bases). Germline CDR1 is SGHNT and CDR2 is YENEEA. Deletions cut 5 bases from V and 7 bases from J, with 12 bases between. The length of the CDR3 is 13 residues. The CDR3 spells CASSPRQANIQYF. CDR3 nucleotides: TGTGCCAGCAGCCCCCGACAGGCCAACATTCAGTACTTC.

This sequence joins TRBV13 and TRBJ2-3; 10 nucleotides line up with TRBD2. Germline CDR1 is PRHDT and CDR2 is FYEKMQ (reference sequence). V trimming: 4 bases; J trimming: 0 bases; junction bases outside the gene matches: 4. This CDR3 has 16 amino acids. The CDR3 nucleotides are TGTGCCAGCAGCTATGGTAGCGGGGGGAGCACAGATACGCAGTATTTT. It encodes CASSYGSGGSTDTQYF.

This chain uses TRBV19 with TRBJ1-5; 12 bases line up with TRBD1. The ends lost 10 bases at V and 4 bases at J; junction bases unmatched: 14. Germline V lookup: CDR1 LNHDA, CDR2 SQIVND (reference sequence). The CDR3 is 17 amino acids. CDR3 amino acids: CATTAGTGGAGNQPQHF. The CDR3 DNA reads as TGTGCCACTACTGCCGGGACAGGGGGCGCAGGTAATCAGCCCCAGCATTTT.

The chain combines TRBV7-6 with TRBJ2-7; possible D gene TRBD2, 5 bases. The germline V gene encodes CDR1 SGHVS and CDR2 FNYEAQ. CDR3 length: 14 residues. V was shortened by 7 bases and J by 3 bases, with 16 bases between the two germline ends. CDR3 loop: CASTPEGLDYEQYF. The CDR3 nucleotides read TGTGCCAGCACCCCCGAGGGTCTAGACTACGAGCAGTACTTC.